Detailed here is one T cell receptor (beta chain). The antigen is not known. Stated treatment: around 19 received Ad26.COV2.S at low or high dose, single or two shots; 5 received placebo; per-sample allocation not given. Sampling was done on day 63 after the first vaccine or placebo injection. This adult donor, from Boston, was 18-55 years old. Wuhan-strain spike was delivered by a replication-incompetent Ad26 vector. Germline values: CDR1 SGHNT, CDR2 YENEEA. V lost 2 bases and J lost 3, with 13 bases in between. The length of the CDR3 is 16 residues. The data originate from a study of Ad26.COV2.S vaccination and SARS-CoV-2 variants. The study, taken as a whole, reports: Substantial breadth was reported for post-vaccination spike-specific CD8+ and CD4+ T cells.

Measured with immunoSEQ multiplex PCR; TCRdb has only the in-frame clones, and not every one. There are roughly 270,000 clones in the sample; over 75% occur only once, and around 3% lies in the top ten. The sequence derives from a person between 18 and 60 years old who received the Ad26.COV2.S COVID-19 vaccine or a placebo. Here the sequenced sample was peripheral blood, taken in a trial of Ad26.COV2.S vaccine versus placebo. This chain links TRBV11-3 with TRBJ2-2; maybe TRBD1 (5 bases). The CDR3 DNA follows: TGTGCCAGCAGCTTATCCAGGGAAGTGTACACCGGGGAGCTGTTTTTT. Its protein product is CASSLSREVYTGELFF. The complete variable domain, with remaining parts taken from reference TRBV11-3 and TRBJ2-2, reads EAGVVQSPRYKIIEKKQPVAFWCNPISGHNTLYWYLQNLGQGPELLIRYENEEAVDDSQLPKDRFSAERLKGVDSTLKIQPAELGDSAVYLCASSLSREVYTGELFFGEGSRLTVL.